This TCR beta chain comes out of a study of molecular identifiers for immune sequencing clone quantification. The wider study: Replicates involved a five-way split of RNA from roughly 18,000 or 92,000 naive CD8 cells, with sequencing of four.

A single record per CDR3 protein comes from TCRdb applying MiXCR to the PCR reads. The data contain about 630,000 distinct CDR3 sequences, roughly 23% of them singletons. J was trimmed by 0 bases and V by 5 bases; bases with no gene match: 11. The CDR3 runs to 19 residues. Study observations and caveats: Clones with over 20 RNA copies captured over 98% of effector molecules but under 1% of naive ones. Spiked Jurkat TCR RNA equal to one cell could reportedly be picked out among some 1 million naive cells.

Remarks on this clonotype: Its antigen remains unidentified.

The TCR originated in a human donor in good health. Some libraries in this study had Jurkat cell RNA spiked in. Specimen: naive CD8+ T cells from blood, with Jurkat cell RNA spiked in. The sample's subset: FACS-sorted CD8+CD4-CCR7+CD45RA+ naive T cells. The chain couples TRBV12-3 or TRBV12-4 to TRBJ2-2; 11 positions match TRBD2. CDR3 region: CASSLRLAGGPANTGELFF. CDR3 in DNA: TGTGCCAGCAGTCTAAGGCTAGCGGGGGGCCCCGCGAACACCGGGGAGCTGTTTTTT.